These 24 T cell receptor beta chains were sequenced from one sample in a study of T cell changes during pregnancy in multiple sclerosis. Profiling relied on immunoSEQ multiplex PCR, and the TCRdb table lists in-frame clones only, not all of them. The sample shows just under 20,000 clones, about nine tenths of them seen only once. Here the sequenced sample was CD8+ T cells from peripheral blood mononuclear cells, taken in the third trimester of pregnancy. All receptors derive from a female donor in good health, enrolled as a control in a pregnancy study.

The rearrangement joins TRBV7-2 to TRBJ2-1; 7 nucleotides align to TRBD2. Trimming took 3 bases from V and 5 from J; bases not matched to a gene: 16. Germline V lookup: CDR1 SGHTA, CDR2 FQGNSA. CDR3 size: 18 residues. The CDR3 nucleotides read TGTGCCAGCAGCTTTCCTTTAGACGGGCGGGGGAGCAACAATGAGCAGTTCTTC. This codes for CASSFPLDGRGSNNEQFF.

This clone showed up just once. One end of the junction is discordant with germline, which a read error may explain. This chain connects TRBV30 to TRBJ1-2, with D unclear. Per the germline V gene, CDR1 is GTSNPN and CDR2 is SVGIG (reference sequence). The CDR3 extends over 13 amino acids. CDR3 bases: TGTGCCTGGAGTGTAAACGGCGGCTATGGCTGCACCTTC. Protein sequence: CAWSVNGGYGCTF.

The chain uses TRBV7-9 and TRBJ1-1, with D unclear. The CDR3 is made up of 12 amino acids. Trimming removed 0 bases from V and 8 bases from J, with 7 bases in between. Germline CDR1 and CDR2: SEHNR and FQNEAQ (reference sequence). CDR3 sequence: CASSLAMAEAFF. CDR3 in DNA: TGTGCCAGCAGCTTAGCGATGGCAGAAGCTTTCTTT.

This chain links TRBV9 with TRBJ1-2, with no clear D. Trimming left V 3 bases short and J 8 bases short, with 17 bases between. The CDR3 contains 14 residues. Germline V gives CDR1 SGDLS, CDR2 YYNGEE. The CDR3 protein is CASSGGGSFRGYTF. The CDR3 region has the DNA TGTGCCAGCAGCGGGGGAGGGTCCTTTCGGGGCTACACCTTC.

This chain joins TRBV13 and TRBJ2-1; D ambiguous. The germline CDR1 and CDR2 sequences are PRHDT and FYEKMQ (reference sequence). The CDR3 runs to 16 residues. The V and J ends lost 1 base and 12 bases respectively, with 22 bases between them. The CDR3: CASSLESGVVSYGQFF. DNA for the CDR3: TGTGCCAGCAGCTTAGAATCAGGCGTGGTCTCCTATGGGCAGTTCTTC. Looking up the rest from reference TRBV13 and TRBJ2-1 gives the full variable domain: AAGVIQSPRHLIKEKRETATLKCYPIPRHDTVYWYQQGPGQDPQFLISFYEKMQSDKGSIPDRFSAQQFSDYHSELNMSSLELGDSALYFCASSLESGVVSYGQFFGPGTRLTVL.

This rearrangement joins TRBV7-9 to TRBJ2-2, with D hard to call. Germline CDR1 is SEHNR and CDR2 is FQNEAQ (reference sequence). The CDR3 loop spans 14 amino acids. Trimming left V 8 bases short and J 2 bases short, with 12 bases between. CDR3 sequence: CASPPRLNTGELFF. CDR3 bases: TGTGCCAGCCCCCCCAGGCTTAACACCGGGGAGCTGTTTTTT.

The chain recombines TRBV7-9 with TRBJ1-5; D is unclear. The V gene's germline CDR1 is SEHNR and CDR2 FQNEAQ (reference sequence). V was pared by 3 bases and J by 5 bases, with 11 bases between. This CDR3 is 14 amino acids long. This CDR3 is CASSFSVIDQPQHF. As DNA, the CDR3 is TGTGCCAGCAGCTTTTCGGTAATTGATCAGCCCCAGCATTTT.

The CDR3 sequence: CASSPGGLGVAEQYF. DNA for the CDR3: TGTGCCAGCAGCCCGGGGGGGCTCGGGGTAGCGGAGCAGTACTTC. The rearrangement links TRBV7-9 to TRBJ2-7, with TRBD2 matching 8 bases. This CDR3 comprises 15 residues. V lost 5 bases and J lost 7; bases outside the gene matches: 13. Germline CDR1 and CDR2: SEHNR and FQNEAQ (reference sequence).

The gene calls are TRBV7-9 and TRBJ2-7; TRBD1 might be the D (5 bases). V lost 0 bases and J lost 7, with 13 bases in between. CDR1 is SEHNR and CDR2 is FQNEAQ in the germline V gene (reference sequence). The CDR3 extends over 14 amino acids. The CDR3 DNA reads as TGTGCCAGCAGCTTAGCGGCAGGGTCCTTGGAGCAGTACTTC. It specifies CASSLAAGSLEQYF.

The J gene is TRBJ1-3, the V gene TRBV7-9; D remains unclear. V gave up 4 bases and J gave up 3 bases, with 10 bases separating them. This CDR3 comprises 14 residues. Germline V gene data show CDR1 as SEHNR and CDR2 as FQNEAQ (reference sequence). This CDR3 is CASSSEGFGNTIYF. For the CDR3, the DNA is TGTGCCAGCAGCTCGGAGGGTTTTGGAAACACCATATATTTT.

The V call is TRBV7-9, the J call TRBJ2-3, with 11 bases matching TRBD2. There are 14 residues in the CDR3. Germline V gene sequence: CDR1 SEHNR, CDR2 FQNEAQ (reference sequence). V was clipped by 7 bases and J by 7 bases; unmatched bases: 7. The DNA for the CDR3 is TGTGCCAGCACGAGGGCTAGCGGGGGGCATACGCAGTATTTT. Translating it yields CASTRASGGHTQYF.

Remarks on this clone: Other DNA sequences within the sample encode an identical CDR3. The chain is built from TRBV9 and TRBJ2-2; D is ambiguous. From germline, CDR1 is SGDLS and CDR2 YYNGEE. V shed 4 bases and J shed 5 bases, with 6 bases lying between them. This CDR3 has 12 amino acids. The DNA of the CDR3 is TGTGCCAGCAGCCCCGGTACCGGGGAGCTGTTTTTT. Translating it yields CASSPGTGELFF. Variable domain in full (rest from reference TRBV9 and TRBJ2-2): DSGVTQTPKHLITATGQRVTLRCSPRSGDLSVYWYQQSLDQGLQFLIQYYNGEERAKGNILERFSAQQFPDLHSELNLSSLELGDSALYFCASSPGTGELFFGEGSRLTVL.

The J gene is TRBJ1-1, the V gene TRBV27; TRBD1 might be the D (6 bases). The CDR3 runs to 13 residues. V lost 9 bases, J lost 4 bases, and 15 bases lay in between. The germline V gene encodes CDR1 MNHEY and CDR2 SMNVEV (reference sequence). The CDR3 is CASLSGTITEAFF. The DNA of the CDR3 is TGTGCCAGTCTCTCCGGGACAATCACTGAAGCTTTCTTT.

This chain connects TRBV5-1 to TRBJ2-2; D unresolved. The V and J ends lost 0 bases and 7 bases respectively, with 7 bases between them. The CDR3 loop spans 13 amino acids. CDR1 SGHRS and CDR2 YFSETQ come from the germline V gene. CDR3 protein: CASSLEASGELFF. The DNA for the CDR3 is TGCGCCAGCAGCTTGGAGGCTAGCGGGGAGCTGTTTTTT.

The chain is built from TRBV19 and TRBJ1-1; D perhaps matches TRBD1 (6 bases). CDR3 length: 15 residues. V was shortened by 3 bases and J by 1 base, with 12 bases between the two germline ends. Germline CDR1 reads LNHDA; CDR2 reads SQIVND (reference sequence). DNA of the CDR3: TGTGCCAGTAGTATTGGTGGGGGCACGAACACTGAAGCTTTCTTT. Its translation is CASSIGGGTNTEAFF.

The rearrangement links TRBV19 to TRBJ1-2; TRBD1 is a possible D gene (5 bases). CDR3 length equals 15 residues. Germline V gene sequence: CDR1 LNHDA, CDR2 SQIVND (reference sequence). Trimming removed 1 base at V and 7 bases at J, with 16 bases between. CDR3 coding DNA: TGTGCCAGTAGTATAGGAATTGGGCAGGGCTCTGGCTACACCTTC. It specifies CASSIGIGQGSGYTF.

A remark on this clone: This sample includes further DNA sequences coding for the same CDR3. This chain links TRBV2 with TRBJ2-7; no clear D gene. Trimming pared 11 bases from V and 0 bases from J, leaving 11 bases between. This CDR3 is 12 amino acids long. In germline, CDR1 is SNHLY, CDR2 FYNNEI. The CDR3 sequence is CACNIDSYEQYF. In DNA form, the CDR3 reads TGTGCCTGCAACATTGACTCCTACGAGCAGTACTTC.

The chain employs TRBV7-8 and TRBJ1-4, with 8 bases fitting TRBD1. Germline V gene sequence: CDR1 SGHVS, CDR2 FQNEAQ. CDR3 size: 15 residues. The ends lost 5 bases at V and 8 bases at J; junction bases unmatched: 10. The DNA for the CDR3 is TGTGCCAGCAGCATGCGACAGGGGCAGGGGGAAAAACTGTTTTTT. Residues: CASSMRQGQGEKLFF.

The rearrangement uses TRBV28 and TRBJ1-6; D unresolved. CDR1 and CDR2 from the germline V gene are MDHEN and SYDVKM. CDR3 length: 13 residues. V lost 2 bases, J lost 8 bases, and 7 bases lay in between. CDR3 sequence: CASSLREDSPLHF. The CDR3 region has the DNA TGTGCCAGCAGTTTACGGGAGGATTCACCCCTCCACTTT.

The CDR3 reads CASSQLPRGLSTEAFF. The CDR3, as DNA: TGCGCCAGCAGCCAACTTCCCAGGGGGCTCAGCACTGAAGCTTTCTTT. The chain carries TRBV4-1 and TRBJ1-1, with 8 bases fitting TRBD1. CDR3 length equals 16 residues. The J segment lost 4 bases and the V segment lost 2 bases, leaving 9 bases of the junction unmatched. Germline CDR1 reads MGHRA; CDR2 reads YSYEKL.

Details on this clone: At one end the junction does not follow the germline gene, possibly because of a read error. Written as DNA, the CDR3 is TGTGCTAGCAGCCCCACTCCAAATTCCTACAATGAGCAGTTCTTC. Encoded protein: CASSPTPNSYNEQFF. This chain links TRBV7-7 with TRBJ2-1; D uncertain. Germline V gives CDR1 SSHAT, CDR2 FNYEAQ (reference sequence). The CDR3 consists of 15 residues.

This CDR3 is CARLLNRAHESHLDQETQYF. The CDR3 DNA is TGTGCCAGACTATTAAACAGGGCTCACGAGTCCCACCTAGATCAAGAGACCCAGTACTTC. The J gene is TRBJ2-5, the V gene TRBV6-8, with a weak D call TRBD1 (6 bases). The V gene's germline CDR1 is MNHGY and CDR2 SAAAGT. CDR3 length: 20 amino acids. V was pared by 9 bases and J by 2 bases, with 34 bases between.

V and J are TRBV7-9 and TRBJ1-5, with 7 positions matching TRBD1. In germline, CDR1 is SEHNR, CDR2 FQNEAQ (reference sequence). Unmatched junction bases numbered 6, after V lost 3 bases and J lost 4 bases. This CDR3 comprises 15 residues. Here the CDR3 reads CASSFTGEINQPQHF. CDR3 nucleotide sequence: TGTGCCAGCAGCTTTACAGGGGAAATTAATCAGCCCCAGCATTTT.

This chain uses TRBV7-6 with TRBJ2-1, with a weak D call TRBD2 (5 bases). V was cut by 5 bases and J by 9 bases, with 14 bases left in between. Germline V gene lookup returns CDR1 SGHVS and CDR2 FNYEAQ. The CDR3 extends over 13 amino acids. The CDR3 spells CASSPRTFSEQFF. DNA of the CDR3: TGTGCCAGCAGCCCGCGGACTTTCAGTGAGCAGTTCTTC.